Following are 32 T cell receptor beta chains from one sample sequenced in a study of blood T cell repertoires in COVID-19. Using immunoSEQ multiplex PCR, the repertoire was profiled, and TCRdb retains in-frame clones only, with some absent. The data contain 200,000 to 250,000 clones, 90% of them singletons. Sample: PBMCs or T cells enriched from blood (not recorded which). These receptors came from a man younger than 45 who had been exposed to COVID-19.

This clone was observed a handful of times. The rearrangement joins TRBV13 to TRBJ2-5; 10 positions match TRBD2. Germline V lookup: CDR1 PRHDT, CDR2 FYEKMQ (reference sequence). V shed 1 base and J 3 bases; nucleotides not matched to a gene: 2. This CDR3 has 15 amino acids. The CDR3 sequence: CASSLASGGEETQYF. CDR3 DNA: TGTGCCAGCAGCTTAGCGAGCGGGGGGGAAGAGACCCAGTACTTC.

V usage is TRBV7-2 and J usage is TRBJ2-5; the match to TRBD2 covers 10 bases. Trimming took 3 bases from V and 5 from J; bases not matched to a gene: 9. The CDR3 runs 16 residues. Germline values: CDR1 SGHTA, CDR2 FQGNSA. CDR3 DNA sequence: TGTGCCAGCAGCTTGGAGCCGGGACTAGCGATCGAGACCCAGTACTTC. Protein product: CASSLEPGLAIETQYF.

The chain is built from TRBV4-1 and TRBJ1-1, with 9 bases lining up with TRBD1. From germline, CDR1 is MGHRA and CDR2 YSYEKL. With V trimmed by 3 bases and J by 4 bases, 6 bases remained unmatched. The CDR3 loop spans 15 amino acids. CDR3 amino acids: CASSHSGQGSTEAFF. The CDR3 DNA follows: TGCGCCAGCAGCCACTCAGGACAGGGGAGCACTGAAGCTTTCTTT.

The rearrangement joins TRBV3-1 (or the pseudogene TRBV3-2) to TRBJ2-1; TRBD1 matches 7 bases. The CDR3 has 19 residues. The V segment lost 4 bases and the J segment 7 bases; nucleotides outside the gene matches: 22. The germline V gene has CDR1 LGHDT and CDR2 YNNKEL (reference sequence). Written as DNA, the CDR3 is TGTGCCAGCAGCCGGGATACAGGGGAAATCGGTATACTGGGGAATGAGCAGTTCTTC. Its translation: CASSRDTGEIGILGNEQFF.

The chain uses TRBV19 and TRBJ1-5, with 8 positions matching TRBD1. V was clipped by 8 bases and J by 0 bases; unmatched bases: 12. CDR3 length: 17 residues. The germline CDR1 and CDR2 sequences are LNHDA and SQIVND (reference sequence). CDR3 in amino acids: CASSRGRGGDSNQPQHF. CDR3 bases: TGTGCCAGTTCCAGGGGGCGCGGCGGAGATAGCAATCAGCCCCAGCATTTT.

This chain links TRBV30 with TRBJ1-1; a weak D match, TRBD1 (5 bases). The germline V and J ends were trimmed by 4 bases and 1 base, with 22 bases remaining between them. Germline CDR1 and CDR2: GTSNPN and SVGIG (reference sequence). The CDR3 sequence is 17 residues long. The CDR3 nucleotides are TGTGCCTGGAAGGAGCTTAAGGGGCTCGCCAGGAACACTGAAGCTTTCTTT. It yields the protein CAWKELKGLARNTEAFF.

This rearrangement joins TRBV28 to TRBJ1-3; tentatively, D is TRBD1 (6 bases). The germline V gene encodes CDR1 MDHEN and CDR2 SYDVKM. The CDR3 totals 15 residues. V was pared by 5 bases and J by 0 bases, with 11 bases between. CDR3 sequence reads: CASSTGQRSGNTIYF. CDR3 sequence (DNA): TGTGCCAGCAGTACAGGGCAACGCTCTGGAAACACCATATATTTT. The variable domain in full, completed from reference TRBV28 and TRBJ1-3, reads DVKVTQSSRYLVKRTGEKVFLECVQDMDHENMFWYRQDPGLGLRLIYFSYDVKMKEKGDIPEGYSVSREKKERFSLILESASTNQTSMYLCASSTGQRSGNTIYFGEGSWLTVV.

The rearrangement links TRBV7-8 to TRBJ1-1, with 7 nucleotides matching TRBD1. Germline CDR1 and CDR2: SGHVS and FQNEAQ. The length of the CDR3 is 15 residues. V lost 1 base, J lost 3 bases, and 5 bases stayed unmatched. CDR3 residues: CASSLVGQGDTEAFF. The CDR3 DNA sequence: TGTGCCAGCAGCTTAGTGGGTCAGGGGGACACTGAAGCTTTCTTT.

The chain has TRBV6-5 and TRBJ1-5; D is unclear. CDR1 is MNHEY and CDR2 is SVGAGI in the germline V gene. The CDR3 totals 13 residues. Trimming shortened V by 8 bases and J by 6 bases, and 14 bases separated the two germline ends. In nucleotides, the CDR3 is TGTGCCAGCGTGGAAGTGGGGAGTCAGCCCCAGCATTTT. It translates to CASVEVGSQPQHF.

This clone was observed a few times. The chain is built from TRBV7-2 and TRBJ2-7; TRBD2 aligns across 7 bases. Germline lookup yields CDR1 SGHTA and CDR2 FQGNSA. After removal of 2 bases from V and 4 bases from J, the junction contained 2 bases not matched to a gene. The CDR3 extends over 13 amino acids. The CDR3 loop reads CASSLSGGYEQYF. CDR3 coding DNA: TGTGCCAGCAGCTTATCCGGGGGGTACGAGCAGTACTTC.

J is TRBJ2-2 and V is TRBV14; D is perhaps TRBD2 (6 bases). Trimming cost V 4 bases and J 4 bases, with 10 bases left between them. Germline-derived CDR1 and CDR2 are SGHDN and FVKESK. The CDR3 sequence is 14 residues long. Written as DNA, the CDR3 is TGTGCCAGCAGCCCCGGGACTTTCACCGGGGAGCTGTTTTTT. It is translated as CASSPGTFTGELFF.

The chain combines TRBV10-3 with TRBJ2-6; 7 positions match TRBD1. Trimming cost V 2 bases and J 2 bases; bases outside gene matches: 0. In germline, CDR1 is ENHRY, CDR2 SYGVKD. The CDR3 runs to 15 residues. The DNA for the CDR3 is TGTGCCATCAGTGAGGGGACAGCTGGGGCCAACGTCCTGACTTTC. As protein: CAISEGTAGANVLTF.

In its sample, this clone was seen once. Its ends do not fully match the called genes, so a read error is possible. This chain connects TRBV29-1 to TRBJ2-3; 12 positions match TRBD2. CDR1 and CDR2 from the germline V gene are SQVTM and ANQGSEA. The CDR3 sequence is 11 residues long. CDR3 residues: CSVGVLTSGGF. Here the CDR3 DNA reads TGCAGCGTTGGGGTTCTGACTAGCGGGGGATTT.

The chain has TRBV3-1 (or the pseudogene TRBV3-2) and TRBJ1-1, with no clear D. The length of the CDR3 is 13 residues. CDR1 and CDR2 from the germline V gene are LGHDT and YNNKEL (reference sequence). V lost 2 bases and J 6 bases, leaving 10 bases between the germline ends. The CDR3 here is CASSQINGAEAFF. DNA for the CDR3: TGTGCCAGCAGCCAAATCAACGGGGCTGAAGCTTTCTTT.

The chain uses TRBV7-6 and TRBJ2-7; tentative D call: TRBD2 (6 bases). This CDR3 has 14 residues. Trimming stripped 10 bases from V and 6 bases from J, with 22 bases between. Looked up from germline, CDR1 is SGHVS and CDR2 is FNYEAQ. The chain's CDR3 is CATTEGDSLREQYF. The CDR3 nucleotides are TGTGCCACAACCGAAGGGGACTCCTTACGCGAGCAGTACTTC.

V and J are TRBV14 and TRBJ1-4; tentative D call: TRBD1 (5 bases). V was clipped by 1 base and J by 6 bases, with 15 bases between them. The CDR3 has 16 residues. The germline gives CDR1 SGHDN, CDR2 FVKESK. The CDR3 DNA reads as TGTGCCAGCAGCCAAGGGTCGGGACTCCAATATGAAAAACTGTTTTTT. This sequence encodes CASSQGSGLQYEKLFF.

This clone has just one count. The chain uses TRBV3-1 (or the pseudogene TRBV3-2) and TRBJ2-5; 13 bases match TRBD2. Germline V gene data show CDR1 as LGHDT and CDR2 as YNNKEL (reference sequence). The CDR3 is 15 amino acids. Trimming at V came to 5 bases and at J to 5 bases, leaving 5 bases not matched to a gene. CDR3 amino acids: CASSSGLAGAETQYF. CDR3 nucleotide sequence: TGTGCCAGCAGCTCCGGACTAGCGGGGGCTGAGACCCAGTACTTC.

J is TRBJ2-1 and V is TRBV24-1; possible D gene TRBD2, 6 bases. V was pared by 4 bases and J by 10 bases, with 7 bases between. Per the germline V gene, CDR1 is KGHDR and CDR2 is SFDVKD. The length of the CDR3 is 11 residues. CDR3 region: CATSESGEQFF. In nucleotides, the CDR3 is TGTGCCACCAGTGAGAGCGGGGAGCAGTTCTTC.

The chain carries TRBV6-5 and TRBJ2-2; D might be TRBD1 (5 bases). Germline CDR1 reads MNHEY; CDR2 reads SVGAGI. Trimming left V 7 bases short and J 0 bases short, with 9 bases between. The CDR3 sequence is 14 residues long. CDR3 nucleotides: TGTGCCAGCAATAGGGGCCCGAACACCGGGGAGCTGTTTTTT. This translates into CASNRGPNTGELFF.

The chain joins TRBV9 to TRBJ1-4; no clear D gene. V lost 0 bases to trimming and J lost 8 bases, with 8 bases between them. Germline V gives CDR1 SGDLS, CDR2 YYNGEE. The CDR3 covers 13 residues. The DNA of the CDR3 is TGTGCCAGCAGCGTAGGTCCGGGAGAAAAACTGTTTTTT. Its translation: CASSVGPGEKLFF.

The V call is TRBV3-1 (or the pseudogene TRBV3-2), the J call TRBJ2-1; the match to TRBD2 covers 14 bases. Germline V gene data show CDR1 as LGHDT and CDR2 as YNNKEL (reference sequence). The CDR3 contains 21 residues. Trimming removed 0 bases from V and 0 bases from J; junction bases left unmatched: 10. The CDR3 is CASSQDRLAGGFISSYNEQFF. The CDR3 DNA is TGTGCCAGCAGCCAAGACCGACTAGCGGGGGGGTTCATTAGCTCCTACAATGAGCAGTTCTTC.

The chain recombines TRBV9 with TRBJ1-2; no reliable D call. V dropped 6 bases and J dropped 6 bases, with 18 bases sitting between them. The germline gives CDR1 SGDLS, CDR2 YYNGEE. This CDR3 is 14 amino acids long. The DNA of the CDR3 is TGTGCCAGCACCCGGGGTGCGGACTACGATGGCTACACCTTC. Amino acid sequence: CASTRGADYDGYTF.

The J gene is TRBJ1-1, the V gene TRBV2; 8 nucleotides agree with TRBD1. This CDR3 region has 13 residues. After removal of 8 bases from V and 5 bases from J, the junction contained 7 bases not matched to a gene. Per germline, CDR1 SNHLY and CDR2 FYNNEI. The CDR3 nucleotides are TGTGCCAGCGCCCGGACAGGGCTGACTGAAGCTTTCTTT. It translates to CASARTGLTEAFF.

The chain joins TRBV30 to TRBJ2-3; 14 nucleotides match TRBD2. In germline, CDR1 is GTSNPN, CDR2 SVGIG (reference sequence). The CDR3 loop spans 21 amino acids. J was trimmed by 1 base and V by 4 bases; bases with no gene match: 19. This chain's CDR3 is CAWTRYGSGLAGVRGTDTQYF. The CDR3 DNA reads TGTGCCTGGACACGATACGGCTCGGGACTAGCGGGGGTCCGGGGCACAGATACGCAGTATTTT.

This clone occurred once. The CDR3 spells CASGDPGEETQYF. DNA for the CDR3: TGCGCCAGCGGAGACCCGGGGGAAGAGACCCAGTACTTC. J is TRBJ2-5 and V is TRBV4-1; a possible D gene is TRBD2 (6 bases). In germline, CDR1 is MGHRA, CDR2 YSYEKL. The CDR3 is made up of 13 amino acids. The V end lost 8 bases, the J end lost 3 bases, and 13 bases lay between the germline ends.

The chain uses TRBV10-1 and TRBJ2-5; 7 bases fit TRBD2. Germline CDR1 and CDR2: WNHNN and SYGVQD (reference sequence). V lost 3 bases and J lost 4; bases outside the gene matches: 11. The CDR3 is made up of 16 amino acids. Here the CDR3 reads CASSESLREKRETQYF. In DNA form, the CDR3 reads TGCGCCAGCAGTGAAAGTTTGCGGGAGAAGAGAGAGACCCAGTACTTC.

The rearrangement links TRBV5-1 to TRBJ1-1, with D hard to call. Trimming cost V 5 bases and J 4 bases, with 9 bases left between them. Per germline, CDR1 SGHRS and CDR2 YFSETQ. This CDR3 is built from 12 residues. CDR3 nucleotides: TGCGCCAGCAGGAGGGAGGGCACTGAAGCTTTCTTT. Translation: CASRREGTEAFF. The variable domain in full, with the rest retrieved from reference TRBV5-1 and TRBJ1-1, is KAGVTQTPRYLIKTRGQQVTLSCSPISGHRSVSWYQQTPGQGLQFLFEYFSETQRNKGNFPGRFSGRQFSNSRSEMNVSTLELGDSALYLCASRREGTEAFFGQGTRLTVV.

This chain uses TRBV19 with TRBJ2-7; D not certain. From germline, CDR1 is LNHDA and CDR2 SQIVND (reference sequence). The V end was cut by 2 bases, the J end by 3 bases, with 11 bases between. The CDR3 sequence is 14 residues long. CDR3 coding DNA: TGTGCCAGTAGTATATCCTCCCCACTCTACGAGCAGTACTTC. Translating gives CASSISSPLYEQYF.

This chain connects TRBV2 to TRBJ1-4; D is unclear. The CDR3 consists of 15 residues. Germline CDR1 reads SNHLY; CDR2 reads FYNNEI. With 6 bases removed from V and 6 bases from J, the gap between germline ends came to 17 bases. CDR3 nucleotide sequence: TGTGCCAGCAGCGGCTATAGGCCGGGGTATGAAAAACTGTTTTTT. Translating gives CASSGYRPGYEKLFF.

Regarding this clone: No DNA is shown, since the ends of the CDR3 on it are uncertain; the CDR3 is the one TCRdb lists. The chain recombines TRBV5-4 with TRBJ2-2; the table's D call, TRBD2, has no DNA check behind it. Germline V gene data show CDR1 as SGHNT and CDR2 as YYREEE (reference sequence). The CDR3 totals 15 residues, both ends included. Here the CDR3 reads CASSFGAGGSGELFF.

The V call is TRBV5-4, the J call TRBJ2-3; 7 bases agree with TRBD1. CDR1 is SGHNT and CDR2 is YYREEE in the germline V gene (reference sequence). This CDR3 is 14 amino acids long. V gave up 4 bases and J gave up 2 bases; unmatched junction bases: 4. The CDR3 coding sequence is TGTGCCAGCAGCATCGGGACAGACACAGATACGCAGTATTTT. The encoded protein is CASSIGTDTDTQYF.

This chain links TRBV11-2 with TRBJ1-3; 10 bases are a match to TRBD1. The CDR3 totals 17 residues. V was pared by 8 bases and J by 7 bases, with 17 bases of the junction left unmatched. Germline V lookup: CDR1 SGHAT, CDR2 FQNNGV. The CDR3 DNA reads TGTGCCAGCCAGCGGGACAGGGGATTAATTTCGAATAACACCATATATTTT. Protein: CASQRDRGLISNNTIYF. The variable domain in full, completed from reference TRBV11-2 and TRBJ1-3, reads EAGVAQSPRYKIIEKRQSVAFWCNPISGHATLYWYQQILGQGPKLLIQFQNNGVVDDSQLPKDRFSAERLKGVDSTLKIQPAKLEDSAVYLCASQRDRGLISNNTIYFGEGSWLTVV.